Reported below is one TCR beta chain. The data were taken from a study of blood T cell repertoires in COVID-19. The V segment lost 3 bases and the J segment 2 bases; nucleotides outside the gene matches: 2. This CDR3 region has 15 residues. Germline V CDR1 and CDR2: LNHNV, YYDKDF (reference sequence). Here immunoSEQ multiplex PCR was the method, and the copy in TCRdb shows in-frame clones only, minus some. This table holds approximately 490,000 clones, approximately 86% found once. The TCR originated in a woman in her sixties or seventies who had recovered from COVID-19. The chain recombines TRBV15 with TRBJ1-4; TRBD1 aligns across 8 bases. Material: PBMCs or T cells enriched from blood (not recorded which). The CDR3 region is CATSSRGPTNEKLFF. CDR3 coding DNA: TGTGCCACCAGCAGCAGGGGGCCGACTAATGAAAAACTGTTTTTT.